This T cell receptor (beta chain) was identified during a study of immune cell composition in non-small cell lung cancer. TCRdb keeps only in-frame clones here, not all; method: immunoSEQ multiplex PCR. The repertoire includes just over 7,500 clones, around 78% of them detected once, and approximately 12% sits in the top ten. Germline values: CDR1 SGHVS, CDR2 FQNEAQ. The germline V and J ends were trimmed by 2 bases and 7 bases, with 14 bases remaining between them. This CDR3 region has 15 residues. Points on this clone: No antigen is known for it.

Findings and caveats of the study: Clones >0.5% enriched in tumour were rarer in adenocarcinoma (around 35%) than squamous (about 80%). Lung adenocarcinomas had lower top 10 clone scores and clonality than squamous tumours. Tumour TCR-beta clonality showed no significant link to smoking pack-years.

The chain combines TRBV7-8 with TRBJ2-2; no clear D. This TCR derives from a human donor with non-small cell lung cancer. Source material: lung tumor tissue. Here the CDR3 reads CASSLMGPGSGELFF. CDR3 coding DNA: TGTGCCAGCAGCTTAATGGGCCCTGGAAGCGGGGAGCTGTTTTTT.